This T cell receptor beta chain appears in the sequencing data of a study of Ad26.COV2.S vaccination and SARS-CoV-2 variants. Study-wide points: Substantial breadth in spike-specific CD8+ and CD4+ T cell responses was reportedly seen after vaccination. Non-spike TCR breadth was similar in vaccine and placebo recipients.

Some clones are missing from TCRdb's copy, which holds only in-frame ones; the method was immunoSEQ multiplex PCR. This table has around 450,000 clones, 80% to 95% appearing once. The CDR3 is made up of 16 amino acids. The germline V gene has CDR1 MDHEN and CDR2 SYDVKM. The germline V and J ends were trimmed by 6 bases and 0 bases, with 14 bases remaining between them. This clone has more than one count but fewer than ten. Its antigen remains unidentified. As for treatment: approximately 18 received Ad26.COV2.S at low or high dose, single or two shots; 5 received placebo; per-sample allocation not given. Sampling happened 63 days after the first vaccine or placebo injection. The vaccine delivered Wuhan-strain SARS-CoV-2 spike through an Ad26 vector.

The receptor was derived from a person between 18 and 65 years old who received the Ad26.COV2.S COVID-19 vaccine or a placebo. The rearrangement links TRBV28 to TRBJ1-4; D is possibly TRBD1 (5 bases). This material consisted of peripheral blood, taken in a trial of Ad26.COV2.S vaccine versus placebo. The CDR3 DNA sequence: TGTGCCAGCAGCCGCGGGACTTACACAACTAATGAAAAACTGTTTTTT. Protein: CASSRGTYTTNEKLFF.